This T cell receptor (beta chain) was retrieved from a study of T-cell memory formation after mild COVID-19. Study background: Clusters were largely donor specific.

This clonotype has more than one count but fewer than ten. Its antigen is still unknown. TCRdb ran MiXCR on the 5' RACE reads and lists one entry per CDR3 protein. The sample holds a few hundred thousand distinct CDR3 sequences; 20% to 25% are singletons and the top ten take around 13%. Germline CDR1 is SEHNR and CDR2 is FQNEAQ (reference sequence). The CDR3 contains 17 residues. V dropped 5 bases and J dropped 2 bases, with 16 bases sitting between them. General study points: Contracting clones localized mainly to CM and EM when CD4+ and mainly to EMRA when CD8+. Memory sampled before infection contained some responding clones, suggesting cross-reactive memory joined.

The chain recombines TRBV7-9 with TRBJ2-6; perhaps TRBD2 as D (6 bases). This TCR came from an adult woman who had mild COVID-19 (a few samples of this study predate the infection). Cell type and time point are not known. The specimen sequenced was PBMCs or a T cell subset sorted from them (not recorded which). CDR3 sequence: CASSPAGLTAGANVLTF. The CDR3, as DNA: TGTGCCAGCAGCCCAGCGGGTTTGACAGCTGGGGCCAACGTCCTGACTTTC.